These T cell receptor beta chains were read from a single sample in a study of cytomegalovirus exposure and HLA in healthy donors. Some clones are missing from TCRdb's copy, which holds only in-frame ones; the method was immunoSEQ multiplex PCR. The sample has 100,000 to 150,000 clones; about 80% are singletons. The material sequenced was PBMCs. All receptors derive from a human donor in good health. Each CDR3 is given with its conserved first and last residue. The D gene is left open where the match is weak. For some rows the clone size is stated as once, few or many, or as a class when expanded; others skip it.

D	size	V	J	CDR3	DNA
-	-	TRBV27	TRBJ2-2	CASSLLLLGPGELFF	TGTGCCAGCAGTTTATTACTTCTTGGGCCCGGGGAGCTGTTTTTT
-	-	TRBV5-6	TRBJ2-5	CASSLVGRGETQYF	TGTGCCAGCAGCTTGGTTGGCAGGGGTGAGACCCAGTACTTC
-	-	TRBV18	TRBJ2-6	CASSPPAASGANVLTF	TGTGCCAGCTCACCACCGGCCGCCTCTGGGGCCAACGTCCTGACTTTC
TRBD1	-	TRBV9	TRBJ2-7	CASSVDRQGYEQYF	TGTGCCAGCAGCGTAGACCGACAGGGGTACGAGCAGTACTTC
TRBD1	once	TRBV2	TRBJ2-5	CASSDVTGGQETQYF	TGTGCCAGCAGTGACGTCACAGGGGGCCAAGAGACCCAGTACTTC
TRBD1	-	TRBV2	TRBJ1-5	CASGTEGNQPQHF	TGTGCCAGCGGGACAGAGGGCAATCAGCCCCAGCATTTT
TRBD1	-	TRBV18	TRBJ1-4	CASSPSTGGSEKLFF	TGTGCCAGCTCACCGAGCACAGGGGGAAGTGAAAAACTGTTTTTT
TRBD1	once	TRBV11-2	TRBJ1-2	CASSSPRDRNYGYTF	TGTGCCAGCAGCTCTCCCCGGGACAGGAACTATGGCTACACCTTC
TRBD1	-	TRBV4-2	TRBJ2-1	CASSQGDRVYNEQFF	TGTGCCAGCAGCCAAGGGGACAGGGTCTACAATGAGCAGTTCTTC
-	-	TRBV7-9	TRBJ1-1	CSSSPGGAGTFF	TGTTCCAGCAGCCCCGGGGGGGCGGGAACTTTCTTT
-	-	TRBV11-2	TRBJ2-7	CASSLYGAGNEQYF	TGTGCCAGCAGCTTATACGGTGCAGGGAACGAGCAGTACTTC
-	-	TRBV2	TRBJ1-2	CASSGGQRATGYTF	TGTGCCAGCAGTGGAGGTCAGCGGGCGACAGGCTACACCTTC
-	few	TRBV6-5	TRBJ1-2	CASSYTEANYGYTF	TGTGCCAGCAGTTACACGGAGGCTAACTATGGCTACACCTTC
TRBD1	-	TRBV6-1	TRBJ1-5	CASRQGSGNQPQHF	TGTGCCAGCAGACAGGGGTCGGGCAATCAGCCCCAGCATTTT
-	-	TRBV4-2	TRBJ2-2	CASSLTSTGELFF	TGTGCCAGCAGCCTTACTAGCACCGGGGAGCTGTTTTTT
-	once	TRBV2	TRBJ1-2	CASSEVRPRGGYTF	TGTGCCAGCAGTGAAGTCAGGCCTAGGGGGGGCTACACCTTC
-	-	TRBV5-4	TRBJ1-1	CASSTKSGGPGNTEAFF	TGTGCCAGCAGCACGAAAAGCGGGGGACCCGGCAACACTGAAGCTTTCTTT